This entry is about one T cell receptor (beta chain). TCRdb keeps only in-frame clones here, not all; method: immunoSEQ multiplex PCR. Counted here are about 51,000 clones, roughly 93% occurring once; the ten biggest clones make up 1.5% to 2%. These data come from a study of T cell changes during pregnancy in multiple sclerosis. CDR3 size: 15 residues. The V gene's germline CDR1 is SGHDN and CDR2 FVKESK. Trimming took 3 bases from V and 1 from J, leaving 10 bases between them. The sequences come from peripheral blood, collected in the second trimester of pregnancy. This clonotype was sampled from a female donor with multiple sclerosis, enrolled in a pregnancy study. This chain connects TRBV14 to TRBJ2-1; D might be TRBD1 (6 bases). The CDR3 sequence is CASSQLQGSYNEQFF. The CDR3 nucleotides read TGTGCCAGCAGCCAGTTACAGGGTTCCTACAATGAGCAGTTCTTC.